The next 7 T cell receptor beta chains were all read from a single sample in a study of Ad26.COV2.S vaccination and SARS-CoV-2 variants. As for treatment: roughly 19 received Ad26.COV2.S at low or high dose, single or two shots; roughly five received placebo; per-sample allocation not given. Specimens were obtained on day 63 following the first vaccine or placebo injection. Clones were sequenced by immunoSEQ multiplex PCR, and TCRdb holds only the in-frame ones, with some missing. This table holds 450,000 to 550,000 clones, 89% found once. Sequencing used peripheral blood, obtained in a trial of Ad26.COV2.S vaccine versus placebo. These receptors were collected from a person aged 18-60 years who received the Ad26.COV2.S COVID-19 vaccine or a placebo.

The rearrangement uses TRBV28 and TRBJ1-1, with 7 bases identical to TRBD1. Unmatched junction bases numbered 9, after V lost 5 bases and J lost 6 bases. The CDR3 is 14 amino acids. Germline lookup yields CDR1 MDHEN and CDR2 SYDVKM. The CDR3 coding sequence is TGTGCCAGCAGTGCCGGGACAGCTGCGCCTGAAGCTTTCTTT. Translated, it gives CASSAGTAAPEAFF. The full variable domain, in which reference TRBV28 and TRBJ1-1 provide the parts outside the CDR3, is DVKVTQSSRYLVKRTGEKVFLECVQDMDHENMFWYRQDPGLGLRLIYFSYDVKMKEKGDIPEGYSVSREKKERFSLILESASTNQTSMYLCASSAGTAAPEAFFGQGTRLTVV.

CDR3 loop: CASSLVSLAEVSYEQYF. The CDR3 region has the DNA TGCGCCAGCAGCTTGGTTTCGCTAGCGGAGGTCTCCTACGAGCAGTACTTC. V usage is TRBV5-1 and J usage is TRBJ2-7; TRBD2 matches at 7 bases. The CDR3 is made up of 17 amino acids. Germline CDR1 reads SGHRS; CDR2 reads YFSETQ. After removal of 0 bases from V and 0 bases from J, the junction contained 9 bases not matched to a gene.

The table lists this clone with a few counts. The chain carries TRBV18 and TRBJ2-7, with D perhaps matching TRBD2 (6 bases). V was cut by 1 base and J by 5 bases, with 18 bases left in between. From germline, CDR1 is KGHSH and CDR2 LQKENI. The CDR3 loop spans 16 amino acids. The DNA of the CDR3 is TGTGCCAGCTCACCACAGGCGGGGACCTCCAGGGACGAGCAGTACTTC. Its protein product is CASSPQAGTSRDEQYF. Combining the CDR3 with reference TRBV18 and TRBJ2-7 gives the whole variable domain NAGVMQNPRHLVRRRGQEARLRCSPMKGHSHVYWYRQLPEEGLKFMVYLQKENIIDESGMPKERFSAEFPKEGPSILRIQQVVRGDSAAYFCASSPQAGTSRDEQYFGPGTRLTVT.

The chain carries TRBV7-2 and TRBJ2-7; D is unresolved. The ends were cut back, 3 bases at V and 5 bases at J, with 17 bases in the middle. CDR1 is SGHTA and CDR2 is FQGNSA in the germline V gene. The CDR3 runs 15 residues. CDR3: CASSFPVVPWHEQYF. The CDR3 nucleotides are TGTGCCAGCAGCTTCCCCGTGGTACCTTGGCACGAGCAGTACTTC.

The genes are TRBV10-2 and TRBJ1-1; D is possibly TRBD1 (5 bases). In germline, CDR1 is WSHSY, CDR2 SAAADI. This CDR3 is built from 15 residues. Trimming left V 7 bases short and J 3 bases short, with 18 bases between. The CDR3 is CASIPQGGRDTEAFF. In DNA, the CDR3 is TGCGCCAGCATCCCTCAGGGTGGTAGGGACACTGAAGCTTTCTTT.

A note on this clone: One junction end disagrees with the germline gene, perhaps due to a read error. This sequence joins TRBV27 and TRBJ1-2; D not resolved. There are 13 residues in the CDR3. CDR1 is MNHEY, CDR2 SMNVEV, per germline (reference sequence). Here the CDR3 DNA reads TGTGCCAGCAGTTTGACGAACCAGCATGGTTACACCTTC. Translated: CASSLTNQHGYTF.

In this sample, this clone turned up once. V usage is TRBV2 and J usage is TRBJ1-2, with 8 bases matching TRBD1. CDR1 is SNHLY and CDR2 is FYNNEI in the germline V gene. There are 13 residues in the CDR3. J lost 6 bases, V lost 6 bases, and 6 bases had no gene match. CDR3: CASRRRGQDGYTF. CDR3 DNA sequence: TGTGCCAGCAGGCGCAGGGGACAGGATGGCTACACCTTC.